The 27 T cell receptor beta chains below come from one sample, sequenced in a study of graft-versus-host responses after intestinal transplantation. Antigens of these TCRs are unknown. The data were produced by immunoSEQ multiplex PCR, yet TCRdb's version contains in-frame clones alone and is incomplete. This table holds 85,000 to 90,000 clones, less than 95% found once. The source material was unstimulated CD4+ T cells sorted from spleen or lymph node cells, sampled before transplant. The receptors shown here come from a human donor who was the organ donor for an intestinal transplant.

J is TRBJ2-2 and V is TRBV6-5; D perhaps matches TRBD1 (5 bases). This CDR3 is built from 13 residues. The germline V gene encodes CDR1 MNHEY and CDR2 SVGAGI. V was cut by 1 base and J by 7 bases, with 7 bases left in between. DNA for the CDR3: TGTGCCAGCAGTTACTACGACAGCGGGGAGCTGTTTTTT. As protein: CASSYYDSGELFF.

This chain connects TRBV5-1 to TRBJ1-2; TRBD1 agrees at 8 bases. The CDR3 has 15 amino acids. V was pared by 5 bases and J by 2 bases, with 8 bases of the junction left unmatched. Germline CDR1 is SGHRS and CDR2 is YFSETQ. The CDR3: CASRHGQGGNYGYTF. CDR3 nucleotides: TGCGCCAGCAGACACGGACAGGGAGGCAACTATGGCTACACCTTC.

This clone was recorded only once. The chain links TRBV4-2 to TRBJ2-5; 9 nucleotides align to TRBD2. The CDR3 extends over 16 amino acids. In germline, CDR1 is LGHNA, CDR2 YNFKEQ. Trimming removed 0 bases from V and 3 bases from J; junction bases left unmatched: 5. The CDR3 loop reads CASSQDRGGREETQYF. CDR3 nucleotides: TGTGCCAGCAGCCAAGATCGCGGCGGGAGGGAAGAGACCCAGTACTTC.

The chain employs TRBV2 and TRBJ2-5, with unresolved D. V gave up 7 bases and J gave up 2 bases, with 17 bases separating them. The CDR3 is 15 residues long. Germline CDR1 reads SNHLY; CDR2 reads FYNNEI. CDR3 region: CASNHPTTSQETQYF. The CDR3, as DNA: TGTGCCAGCAATCATCCGACGACATCACAAGAGACCCAGTACTTC.

The chain joins TRBV28 to TRBJ1-5; no definite D call. Trimming took off 11 bases at V and 3 bases at J, with 20 bases between the two ends. The V gene's germline CDR1 is MDHEN and CDR2 SYDVKM. The CDR3 sequence is 15 residues long. The CDR3 region has the DNA TGTGCCGCATATCGCCGGGGTAGGGACAATCAGCCCCAGCATTTT. Encoded protein: CAAYRRGRDNQPQHF.

The rearrangement joins TRBV18 to TRBJ2-5, with 10 positions matching TRBD2. This CDR3 is 17 amino acids long. Germline V gene data show CDR1 as KGHSH and CDR2 as LQKENI. The junction had 10 bases not matched to a gene; V was cut back by 2 bases and J by 4 bases. The CDR3 bases are TGTGCCAGCTCACCATCGCATACTAGCGGGGTCGGAGAGACCCAGTACTTC. As protein: CASSPSHTSGVGETQYF.

V usage is TRBV11-3 and J usage is TRBJ1-2; D unclear. V shed 3 bases and J shed 8 bases, with 13 bases lying between them. The CDR3 extends over 13 amino acids. Germline CDR1 reads SGHNT; CDR2 reads YENEEA. The CDR3 spells CASSFGSLGGYTF. Here the CDR3 DNA reads TGTGCCAGCAGCTTCGGGTCACTCGGCGGCTACACCTTC.

The chain links TRBV4-1 to TRBJ1-2; D unclear. CDR3 length: 15 residues. The V end was cut by 1 base, the J end by 1 base, with 10 bases between. Germline assignment: CDR1 MGHRA and CDR2 YSYEKL. In nucleotides, the CDR3 is TGCGCCAGCAGCCAAGTCGGTGGGAGTAACTATGGCTACACCTTC. Its protein product is CASSQVGGSNYGYTF.

The chain links TRBV4-1 to TRBJ2-7; 7 bases are shared with TRBD2. CDR1 is MGHRA, CDR2 YSYEKL, per germline. V shed 0 bases and J 3 bases; nucleotides not matched to a gene: 8. The CDR3 spans 16 residues. As DNA, the CDR3 is TGCGCCAGCAGCCAAGAGTGGCTAGCGGATTACTACGAGCAGTACTTC. Its protein product is CASSQEWLADYYEQYF.

The rearrangement links TRBV28 to TRBJ2-3, with 10 bases that match TRBD1. CDR3 length: 15 amino acids. Germline CDR1 and CDR2: MDHEN and SYDVKM. V shed 3 bases, J shed 3 bases, and the junction held 3 bases outside the gene matches. The CDR3 bases are TGTGCCAGCAGTTTCCGGGACAGGGGAACAGATACGCAGTATTTT. It yields the protein CASSFRDRGTDTQYF.

Note on this clone: One end of the junction does not line up with germline, which may come from a read error. The V call is TRBV30, the J call TRBJ2-1; TRBD2 might be the D (5 bases). Per the germline V gene, CDR1 is GTSNPN and CDR2 is SVGIG (reference sequence). This CDR3 is 15 amino acids long. The CDR3 region has the DNA TGTGTCTGGAGGACCTTCCCTTCGGGATGGGTTGAGCAGTTCTTC. Protein: CVWRTFPSGWVEQFF. The full variable domain, with the rest looked up from reference TRBV30 and TRBJ2-1, is SQTIHQWPATLVQPVGSPLSLECTVEGTSNPNLYWYRQAAGRGLQLLFYSVGIGQISSEVPQNLSASRPQDRQFILSSKKLLLSDSGFYLCVWRTFPSGWVEQFFGPGTRLTVL.

The chain uses TRBV29-1 and TRBJ2-7, with D perhaps matching TRBD2 (5 bases). The germline CDR1 and CDR2 sequences are SQVTM and ANQGSEA. CDR3 length: 13 residues. V was clipped by 4 bases and J by 5 bases, with 15 bases between them. The CDR3: CSVAGINSDEQYF. DNA of the CDR3: TGCAGCGTTGCCGGCATAAATAGCGACGAGCAGTACTTC.

The V gene is TRBV4-1, the J gene TRBJ1-4; a possible D gene is TRBD1 (5 bases). The length of the CDR3 is 16 residues. CDR1 is MGHRA, CDR2 YSYEKL, per germline. Trimming shortened V by 0 bases and J by 8 bases, and 16 bases separated the two germline ends. The DNA of the CDR3 is TGCGCCAGCAGCCAAGAAGGTCGGGCAGGGCGAGAAAAACTGTTTTTT. It yields the protein CASSQEGRAGREKLFF.

This chain uses TRBV2 with TRBJ2-1; a weak D match, TRBD2 (5 bases). Germline-derived CDR1 and CDR2 are SNHLY and FYNNEI. Deletions cut 6 bases from V and 2 bases from J, with 11 bases between. The CDR3 consists of 14 residues. The CDR3: CASRGGRAYNEQFF. The CDR3 DNA is TGTGCCAGCAGGGGCGGGCGAGCCTACAATGAGCAGTTCTTC.

CDR3 nucleotides: TGCGCCAGCAGGGTCCCGGACAGGGAGAACTATGGCTACACCTTC. Translation gives CASRVPDRENYGYTF. The chain links TRBV10-2 to TRBJ1-2, with 8 bases aligning to TRBD1. The CDR3 totals 15 residues. Per the germline V gene, CDR1 is WSHSY and CDR2 is SAAADI. Trimming took 6 bases from V and 2 from J; bases not matched to a gene: 8.

The chain recombines TRBV6-1 with TRBJ2-1; 8 bases agree with TRBD2. This CDR3 region has 15 residues. Germline assignment: CDR1 MNHNS and CDR2 SASEGT. J was trimmed by 5 bases and V by 8 bases; bases with no gene match: 11. CDR3 protein: CASRIERGSNNEQFF. The CDR3 nucleotides are TGTGCCAGCCGGATCGAGCGGGGGAGTAACAATGAGCAGTTCTTC.

The V gene is TRBV9, the J gene TRBJ2-3; D unclear. Trimming cost V 2 bases and J 2 bases, with 9 bases left between them. CDR1 and CDR2 (germline): SGDLS, YYNGEE. This CDR3 spans 14 amino acids. CDR3 sequence: CASSVSLITDTQYF. CDR3 in DNA: TGTGCCAGCAGCGTTTCACTAATCACAGATACGCAGTATTTT.

This sequence joins TRBV6-5 and TRBJ1-6; TRBD1 matches at 7 bases. CDR1 MNHEY and CDR2 SVGAGI come from the germline V gene. The CDR3 runs to 14 residues. V lost 6 bases to trimming and J lost 8 bases; unmatched junction nucleotides: 7. In DNA form, the CDR3 reads TGTGCCAGCAGCTCGAGGGGGCGCGATTCACCCCTCCACTTT. Translation: CASSSRGRDSPLHF.

The chain joins TRBV6-6 to TRBJ2-3; D might be TRBD2 (6 bases). V lost 4 bases, J lost 4 bases, and 12 bases lay in between. CDR3 length: 14 residues. Germline assignment: CDR1 MNHNY and CDR2 SVGAGI (reference sequence). CDR3 sequence reads: CASSSGGRSDTQYF. In nucleotides, the CDR3 is TGTGCCAGCAGTTCCGGGGGTCGGTCAGATACGCAGTATTTT.

This chain links TRBV28 with TRBJ2-3, with 7 bases identical to TRBD1. V gave up 1 base and J gave up 0 bases; unmatched junction bases: 4. CDR3 length: 16 amino acids. The germline V gene has CDR1 MDHEN and CDR2 SYDVKM. CDR3: CASSLFEGQSTDTQYF. The CDR3 region has the DNA TGTGCCAGCAGTTTATTCGAGGGACAGAGCACAGATACGCAGTATTTT.

CDR3 in DNA: TGTGCCAGTAGTAAAAGAGCGGGACTCGCCTCCTACGAGCAGTACTTC. It encodes CASSKRAGLASYEQYF. V usage is TRBV19 and J usage is TRBJ2-7; the match to TRBD2 covers 7 bases. This CDR3 contains 16 residues. With V trimmed by 4 bases and J by 0 bases, 9 bases remained unmatched. CDR1 LNHDA and CDR2 SQIVND come from the germline V gene (reference sequence).

This chain links TRBV19 with TRBJ2-1; 7 nucleotides match TRBD1. CDR1 LNHDA and CDR2 SQIVND come from the germline V gene (reference sequence). The CDR3 runs to 13 residues. Unmatched junction bases numbered 6, after V lost 2 bases and J lost 11 bases. In DNA, the CDR3 is TGTGCCAGTAGTATACCTGTGGACAGGAAGCAGTTCTTC. Residues: CASSIPVDRKQFF.

The chain has TRBV7-9 and TRBJ2-3, with 9 bases fitting TRBD2. The CDR3 covers 18 residues. Trimming removed 0 bases from V and 6 bases from J; junction bases left unmatched: 13. Germline V gives CDR1 SEHNR, CDR2 FQNEAQ (reference sequence). DNA for the CDR3: TGTGCCAGCAGCTTAGCCGGGACTAGCAAGAGGGTTTGGGATACGCAGTATTTT. It yields the protein CASSLAGTSKRVWDTQYF.

The chain combines TRBV5-4 with TRBJ2-4; 9 bases align to TRBD1. The germline gives CDR1 SGHNT, CDR2 YYREEE (reference sequence). The trim removed 2 bases at V and 1 base at J, leaving 4 bases unmatched. The CDR3 length is 16 residues. The CDR3 DNA sequence: TGTGCCAGCAGCTTCACAGGGGGCGCGGCCAAAAACATTCAGTACTTC. Residues: CASSFTGGAAKNIQYF.

This rearrangement joins TRBV28 to TRBJ1-1; 10 bases agree with TRBD1. V was pared by 2 bases and J by 12 bases, with 6 bases of the junction left unmatched. The CDR3 covers 13 residues. Per the germline V gene, CDR1 is MDHEN and CDR2 is SYDVKM. The CDR3 here is CASSLGTGVRPFF. The CDR3 DNA reads as TGTGCCAGCAGTTTAGGGACAGGGGTCCGACCTTTCTTT. Drawing the rest from reference TRBV28 and TRBJ1-1, the complete variable domain is DVKVTQSSRYLVKRTGEKVFLECVQDMDHENMFWYRQDPGLGLRLIYFSYDVKMKEKGDIPEGYSVSREKKERFSLILESASTNQTSMYLCASSLGTGVRPFFGQGTRLTVV.

The chain has TRBV12-5 and TRBJ2-7; D perhaps matches TRBD1 (6 bases). The CDR3 totals 16 residues. Trimming left V 0 bases short and J 6 bases short, with 18 bases between. Germline V gene sequence: CDR1 LGHNT, CDR2 FRNRAP. The CDR3 bases are TGTGCTAGTGGTTTGGTATATCGGACAGCACCGGGCGAGCAGTACTTC. Its translation is CASGLVYRTAPGEQYF.

The gene calls are TRBV5-1 and TRBJ2-2; possible D gene TRBD2, 5 bases. V was clipped by 3 bases and J by 7 bases, with 16 bases between them. Germline V gene sequence: CDR1 SGHRS, CDR2 YFSETQ. The CDR3 spans 15 residues. Written as DNA, the CDR3 is TGCGCCAGCAGCTGGAGGACGGTCCGGGACGGGGAGCTGTTTTTT. It codes for CASSWRTVRDGELFF.